This T cell receptor (beta chain) originates from a study of technical replicates of blood from a handful of donors. TCRdb keeps only in-frame clones here, not all; method: immunoSEQ multiplex PCR. The repertoire holds tens of thousands of clones, with about 91% as singletons. The germline V gene has CDR1 SGHTA and CDR2 FQGTGA. The ends lost 4 bases at V and 1 base at J; junction bases unmatched: 11. The CDR3 contains 20 residues. Sequencing used T cells isolated from PBMCs. The gene calls are TRBV7-3 and TRBJ2-1, with 15 positions matching TRBD2. This sequence originates from a human donor in good health. The CDR3 protein is CASSSLGTSGRPFSYNEQFF. In DNA, the CDR3 is TGTGCCAGCAGCTCCTTAGGGACTAGCGGGAGGCCTTTTTCCTACAATGAGCAGTTCTTC.